This T cell receptor beta chain originates from a study of blood T cells in healthy people across ages. The junction had 15 bases not matched to a gene; V was cut back by 3 bases and J by 7 bases. Per germline, CDR1 MNHEY and CDR2 SMNVEV (reference sequence). This CDR3 comprises 18 residues. This clonotype was recorded a few times. What it binds is not known. PCR was performed a second time for about 7 to 11 cycles using a sample-barcoded 5' primer and a J-beta primer mix. With 12 random nucleotides, a template-switch adaptor tagged each individual cDNA molecule. TCRdb ran MiXCR on the 5' RACE reads and lists one entry per CDR3 protein. This table has around 1,700,000 distinct CDR3 sequences, over 25% appearing once. Study results and limitations: Diversity of TCR beta correlated strongly with naive T cell percentage. From one million sequenced T cells, diversity estimates were lower bounds.

This sequence joins TRBV27 and TRBJ1-4; 9 bases map to TRBD1. Sequenced: blood. The TCR was taken from a woman younger than 45 in good health. CDR3 bases: TGTGCCAGCAGTTTGAGCCCGAATGGACAGGGGATGGGTGAAAAACTGTTTTTT. Its protein is CASSLSPNGQGMGEKLFF.